This T cell receptor (beta chain) was identified in a study of CD8 T cells in Susac syndrome. Whole-study context: Fewer than ten of the sequenced Susac syndrome patients were in remission, and roughly six had active disease.

The authors reverse transcribed roughly 0.5 to 1 ug RNA with random hexamers. Multiplex PCR with immunoSEQ amplified the TCR beta CDR3 across 54 Vbeta and 13 Jbeta. TCRdb re-analysed the immunoSEQ multiplex PCR reads in MiXCR, keeping a single row per CDR3 protein. The data hold roughly 190,000 distinct CDR3 sequences, with more than 85% observed a single time. The study sequenced TCR beta in blood CD8+ and CD4+ T cells. Recently defined diagnostic criteria classed the Susac syndrome patients as definite or probable. The CDR3 is 16 residues long. With 4 bases clipped from V and 2 bases from J, the junction kept 6 bases outside the gene matches. Germline V lookup: CDR1 KGHSH, CDR2 LQKENI.

The V and J genes are TRBV18 and TRBJ2-5; 11 bases agree with TRBD2. The TCR was taken from a human donor with Susac syndrome. The sequencing input was CD4+ T cells from PBMCs. The CDR3 region is CASSQGLAAPQETQYF. The CDR3 region has the DNA TGTGCCAGCTCACAGGGACTAGCGGCCCCACAAGAGACCCAGTACTTC. The full variable domain, in which reference TRBV18 and TRBJ2-5 provide the parts outside the CDR3, is NAGVMQNPRHLVRRRGQEARLRCSPMKGHSHVYWYRQLPEEGLKFMVYLQKENIIDESGMPKERFSAEFPKEGPSILRIQQVVRGDSAAYFCASSQGLAAPQETQYFGPGTRLLVL.